The next 18 T cell receptor beta chains were all read from a single sample in a study of OX40 agonist ivuxolimab in advanced cancers. Library preparation employed the immunoSEQ multiplex PCR assay. TCRdb mirrors the immuneACCESS table, restricted to in-frame sequences. Some clones are absent from its copies; in checked studies, under half trace to an unresolved V gene, and the reason for the others is unknown. Here the sample has 30,000 to 45,000 clones; around 90% occur a single time. The ten most abundant clones make up about 13% of the sample. Sequences were derived from CD4+ or CD8+ T cells sorted from blood, sampled in a trial of the OX40 agonist ivuxolimab. These receptors all stem from an adult with an advanced solid tumor such as melanoma, head and neck, liver or kidney cancer.

The V call is TRBV7-8, the J call TRBJ2-5, with TRBD2 matching 7 bases. The trim removed 5 bases at V and 5 bases at J, leaving 11 bases unmatched. Germline V gives CDR1 SGHVS, CDR2 FQNEAQ. CDR3 length: 15 amino acids. The CDR3 here is CASSPAGGRHETQYF. The CDR3 DNA sequence: TGTGCCAGCAGCCCAGCGGGCGGGAGACACGAGACCCAGTACTTC.

V and J are TRBV28 and TRBJ2-1; no clear D gene. V was shortened by 7 bases and J by 4 bases, with 23 bases between the two germline ends. This CDR3 contains 17 residues. Germline V gives CDR1 MDHEN, CDR2 SYDVKM. The CDR3 DNA reads TGTGCCAGCACTCAACTAAGTCCCTCCGGCCATTACAATGAGCAGTTCTTC. Translating gives CASTQLSPSGHYNEQFF.

This CDR3 reads CASSVGGDNQPQHF. In DNA, the CDR3 is TGTGCCAGCAGTGTTGGGGGGGACAATCAGCCCCAGCATTTT. This rearrangement joins TRBV27 to TRBJ1-5; D possibly corresponds to TRBD1 (5 bases). The CDR3 has 14 amino acids. V was trimmed by 5 bases and J by 3 bases, leaving 11 bases between them. Germline V gene sequence: CDR1 MNHEY, CDR2 SMNVEV (reference sequence).

The rearrangement links TRBV9 to TRBJ2-2, with a weak D call TRBD2 (6 bases). CDR1 is SGDLS and CDR2 is YYNGEE in the germline V gene. Between the trimmed V and J ends, which lost 0 bases and 3 bases, there was a span of 9 bases. The CDR3 spans 15 residues. The CDR3 DNA sequence: TGTGCCAGCAGCGTAGTGGGCGGGGACACCGGGGAGCTGTTTTTT. As protein: CASSVVGGDTGELFF.

This rearrangement joins TRBV30 to TRBJ2-7; D is possibly TRBD2 (5 bases). CDR3 length equals 13 residues. Per the germline V gene, CDR1 is GTSNPN and CDR2 is SVGIG (reference sequence). V was clipped by 2 bases and J by 1 base, with 9 bases between them. The CDR3 coding sequence is TGTGCCTGGAGTCTAGCTAGGTCCTACGAGCAGTACTTC. Translation: CAWSLARSYEQYF.

The chain recombines TRBV7-8 with TRBJ2-3; TRBD2 aligns across 8 bases. The V gene's germline CDR1 is SGHVS and CDR2 FQNEAQ. V lost 6 bases to trimming and J lost 5 bases; unmatched junction nucleotides: 22. The CDR3 loop spans 19 amino acids. In DNA form, the CDR3 reads TGTGCCAGCAGTCCCCCCCCGGGAGGGAGATCTTTAGTTGTAGATACGCAGTATTTT. Protein sequence: CASSPPPGGRSLVVDTQYF.

J is TRBJ2-1 and V is TRBV5-1, with TRBD2 matching over 7 bases. Germline V gene lookup returns CDR1 SGHRS and CDR2 YFSETQ. There are 18 residues in the CDR3. J lost 4 bases, V lost 3 bases, and 16 bases had no gene match. CDR3 in DNA: TGCGCCAGCAGCTATCCCTCGGGGGGAACCACCTTTTACAATGAGCAGTTCTTC. Residues: CASSYPSGGTTFYNEQFF.

The chain employs TRBV29-1 and TRBJ2-1; TRBD2 is a possible D gene (5 bases). Germline V gene sequence: CDR1 SQVTM, CDR2 ANQGSEA. CDR3 size: 11 residues. The V gene lost 2 bases and the J gene lost 16 bases, with 15 bases spanning the gap. DNA of the CDR3: TGCAGCGTTGAACTGGCTAGCTTTAGATTCTTC. Amino acids: CSVELASFRFF.

Details on this clone: Other nucleotide sequences in the sample specify the same CDR3. The chain combines TRBV2 with TRBJ2-5; TRBD2 agrees at 11 bases. This CDR3 spans 15 amino acids. V was clipped by 3 bases and J by 4 bases; unmatched bases: 4. Germline-derived CDR1 and CDR2 are SNHLY and FYNNEI. CDR3 region: CASSEALAGGETQYF. CDR3 sequence (DNA): TGTGCCAGCAGTGAGGCTCTAGCGGGAGGAGAGACCCAGTACTTC.

The CDR3 loop is CATSRDQGQQPQHF. The CDR3, as DNA: TGTGCCACCAGCAGAGATCAGGGTCAACAGCCCCAGCATTTT. The chain links TRBV15 to TRBJ1-5; tentative D call: TRBD1 (5 bases). V gave up 0 bases and J gave up 7 bases, with 10 bases separating them. This CDR3 has 14 amino acids. The germline V gene has CDR1 LNHNV and CDR2 YYDKDF (reference sequence).

DNA for the CDR3: TGTGCCATCAGTGAGTCACAGGGGGCCTACGAGCAGTACTTC. Protein product: CAISESQGAYEQYF. V usage is TRBV10-3 and J usage is TRBJ2-7; 8 nucleotides line up with TRBD1. The V gene end was trimmed by 0 bases and the J gene end by 2 bases; junction bases not matched to a gene: 0. The germline V gene has CDR1 ENHRY and CDR2 SYGVKD. There are 14 residues in the CDR3.

V usage is TRBV7-9 and J usage is TRBJ1-2, with a tentative D call TRBD1 (5 bases). CDR3 size: 13 residues. Germline V gene data show CDR1 as SEHNR and CDR2 as FQNEAQ (reference sequence). The V end lost 8 bases, the J end lost 4 bases, and 14 bases lay between the germline ends. The CDR3, as DNA: TGTGCCAGCCGTTCGGGGGAGAGCTATGGCTACACCTTC. It is translated as CASRSGESYGYTF.

V and J are TRBV9 and TRBJ2-1; 8 bases are a match to TRBD2. The CDR3 has 15 amino acids. Trimming took 3 bases from V and 3 from J; bases not matched to a gene: 5. Per germline, CDR1 SGDLS and CDR2 YYNGEE. CDR3 residues: CASSAGLVGYNEQFF. The CDR3 bases are TGTGCCAGCAGCGCGGGACTAGTCGGCTACAATGAGCAGTTCTTC.

The rearrangement joins TRBV27 to TRBJ2-7, with D unclear. The CDR3 runs to 13 residues. V gave up 2 bases and J gave up 4 bases, with 9 bases separating them. Looked up from germline, CDR1 is MNHEY and CDR2 is SMNVEV (reference sequence). The CDR3 spells CASSLAQPYEQYF. The CDR3 DNA is TGTGCCAGCAGTTTAGCCCAGCCATACGAGCAGTACTTC.

The chain links TRBV10-3 to TRBJ1-3; D unresolved. The CDR3 is made up of 14 amino acids. The ends were cut back, 11 bases at V and 4 bases at J, with 18 bases in the middle. Germline V gene data show CDR1 as ENHRY and CDR2 as SYGVKD. CDR3 nucleotide sequence: TGTGCCGTCCGACCGTCCGGGGTCGGAAACACCATATATTTT. It yields the protein CAVRPSGVGNTIYF.

This clone was observed a single time. The chain recombines TRBV4-2 with TRBJ2-3, with D perhaps being TRBD1 or TRBD2 (5 bases each). Germline V gene sequence: CDR1 LGHNA, CDR2 YNFKEQ. CDR3 length: 16 amino acids. V was trimmed by 5 bases and J by 6 bases, leaving 21 bases between them. CDR3 sequence (DNA): TGTGCCAGCAGCACCCCCGGGGACCTCACGAGGGATACGCAGTATTTT. The encoded protein is CASSTPGDLTRDTQYF.

The V call is TRBV18, the J call TRBJ2-3; D is unresolved. The germline gives CDR1 KGHSH, CDR2 LQKENI. V shed 3 bases and J shed 2 bases, with 9 bases lying between them. The CDR3 is 14 amino acids. CDR3 nucleotide sequence: TGTGCCAGCTCACCCACGACCAACACAGATACGCAGTATTTT. Its translation is CASSPTTNTDTQYF.

This clone has only a few counts. V gene TRBV15 combines with J gene TRBJ2-1; D may be TRBD2 (7 bases). Looked up from germline, CDR1 is LNHNV and CDR2 is YYDKDF (reference sequence). The CDR3 sequence is 16 residues long. The germline V and J ends were trimmed by 2 bases and 10 bases, with 21 bases remaining between them. The CDR3 region is CATSRSWREIQGEQFF. DNA for the CDR3: TGTGCCACCAGCAGATCGTGGCGGGAGATTCAGGGGGAGCAGTTCTTC.